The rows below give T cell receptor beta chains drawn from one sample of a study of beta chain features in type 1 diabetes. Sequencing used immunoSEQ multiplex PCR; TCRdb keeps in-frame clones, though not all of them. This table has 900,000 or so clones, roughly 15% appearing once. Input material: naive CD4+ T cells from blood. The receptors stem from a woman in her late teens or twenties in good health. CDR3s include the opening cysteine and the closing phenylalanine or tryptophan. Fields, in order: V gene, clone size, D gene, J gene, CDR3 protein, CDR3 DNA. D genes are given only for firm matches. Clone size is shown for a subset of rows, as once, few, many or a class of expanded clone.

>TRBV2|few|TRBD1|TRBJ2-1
CASSVGTGLEQFF
TGTGCCAGCAGTGTAGGGACAGGCCTCGAGCAGTTCTTC
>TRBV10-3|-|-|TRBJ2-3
CAISALHGVLADTQYF
TGTGCCATCTCAGCCCTTCATGGGGTATTGGCAGATACGCAGTATTTT
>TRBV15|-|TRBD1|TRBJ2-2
CATSREPPTGANTGELFF
TGTGCCACCAGCAGAGAGCCACCGACAGGGGCCAACACCGGGGAGCTGTTTTTT
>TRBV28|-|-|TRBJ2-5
CASSATINQYF
TGTGCCAGCAGTGCTACTATAAACCAGTACTTC
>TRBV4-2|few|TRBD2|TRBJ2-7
CASSQETSGYEQYF
TGTGCCAGCAGCCAGGAGACTAGCGGCTACGAGCAGTACTTC
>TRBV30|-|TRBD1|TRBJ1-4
CAWSSQGAHATNEKLFF
TGTGCCTGGAGTTCACAGGGGGCCCATGCAACTAATGAAAAACTGTTTTTT
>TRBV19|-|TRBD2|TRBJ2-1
CASSSASGRFEQFF
TGTGCCAGTAGTTCGGCTAGCGGGAGGTTTGAGCAGTTCTTC
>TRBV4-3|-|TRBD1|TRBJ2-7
CASSQDLGQGTSMYF
TGCGCCAGCAGCCAAGATTTAGGACAGGGAACGAGTATGTACTTC
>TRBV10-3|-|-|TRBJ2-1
CAITARWANNEQFF
TGTGCCATCACTGCCCGGTGGGCAAACAATGAGCAGTTCTTC
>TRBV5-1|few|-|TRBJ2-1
CASSLWSSYNEQFF
TGCGCCAGCAGCTTGTGGTCCAGCTACAATGAGCAGTTCTTC
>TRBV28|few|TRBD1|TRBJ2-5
CASSSTGGKETQYF
TGTGCCAGCAGTTCAACAGGGGGCAAAGAGACCCAGTACTTC
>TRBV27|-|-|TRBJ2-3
CASSLQPFASRRTDTQYF
TGTGCCAGCAGTTTACAACCATTCGCTAGCAGACGCACAGATACGCAGTATTTT
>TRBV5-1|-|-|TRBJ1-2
CASSLAQGENGYTF
TGCGCCAGCAGCTTGGCCCAGGGAGAAAATGGCTACACCTTC
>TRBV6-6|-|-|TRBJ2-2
CASSYSFLTGELFF
TGTGCCAGCAGTTACAGTTTCTTGACCGGGGAGCTGTTTTTT
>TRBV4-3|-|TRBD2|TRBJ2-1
CASSQLAGGPYEQFF
TGCGCCAGCAGCCAACTAGCGGGAGGGCCCTATGAGCAGTTCTTC
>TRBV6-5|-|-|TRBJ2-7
CASSYSAGYEQYF
TGTGCCAGCAGTTACTCGGCTGGTTACGAGCAGTACTTC
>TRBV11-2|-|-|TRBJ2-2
CASSLNGLHTGELFF
TGTGCCAGCAGCTTAAATGGCTTACACACCGGGGAGCTGTTTTTT
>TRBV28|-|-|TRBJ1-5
CATTPSGTGSNQPQHF
TGTGCCACCACCCCTTCGGGTACGGGGAGCAATCAGCCCCAGCATTTT
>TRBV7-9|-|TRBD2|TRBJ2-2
CASSLRSVTGGPGELFF
TGTGCCAGCAGCTTGCGTTCGGTCACGGGGGGTCCCGGGGAGCTGTTTTTT
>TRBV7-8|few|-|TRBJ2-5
CASSSGRSPARAQYF
TGTGCCAGCAGCAGTGGACGGTCTCCCGCTCGGGCCCAGTACTTC
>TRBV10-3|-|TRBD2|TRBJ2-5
CAISASGSIETQYF
TGTGCCATCAGTGCTAGCGGGAGTATCGAGACCCAGTACTTC
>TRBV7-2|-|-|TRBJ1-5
CASSLGLMDQPQHF
TGTGCCAGCAGCCTGGGGCTGATGGATCAGCCCCAGCATTTT
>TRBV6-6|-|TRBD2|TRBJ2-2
CASSWAGVSTGELFF
TGTGCCAGCAGTTGGGCGGGAGTATCGACCGGGGAGCTGTTTTTT
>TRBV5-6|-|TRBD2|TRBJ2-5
CASSYTSRTRGRETQYF
TGTGCCAGCAGCTACACATCCAGGACTAGGGGTCGGGAGACCCAGTACTTC
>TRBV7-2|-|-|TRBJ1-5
CASSLRPQAGTINQPQHF
TGTGCCAGCAGCTTAAGGCCCCAAGCGGGAACGATCAATCAGCCCCAGCATTTT
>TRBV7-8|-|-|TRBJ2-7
CASSLMAVYEQYF
TGTGCCAGCAGCTTAATGGCAGTCTACGAGCAGTACTTC
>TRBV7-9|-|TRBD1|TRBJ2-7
CASSQGAGYEQYF
TGTGCCAGCAGCCAGGGGGCTGGTTACGAGCAGTACTTC
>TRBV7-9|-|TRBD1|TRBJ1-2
CASSYQGATNGYTF
TGTGCCAGCAGCTATCAGGGGGCGACAAATGGCTACACCTTC
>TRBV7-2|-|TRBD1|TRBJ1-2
CASSAQQGFYGYTF
TGTGCCAGCAGCGCACAACAGGGGTTCTATGGCTACACCTTC
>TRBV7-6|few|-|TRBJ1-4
CASQGNRDEKLFF
TGTGCCAGCCAGGGGAATCGGGATGAAAAACTGTTTTTT
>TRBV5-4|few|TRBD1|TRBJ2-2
CASSLGDRVMSTGELFF
TGTGCCAGCAGCTTGGGGGACAGGGTAATGAGCACCGGGGAGCTGTTTTTT
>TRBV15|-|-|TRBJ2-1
CATSRDEPGPSNEQFF
TGTGCCACCAGCAGAGATGAACCGGGGCCCTCCAATGAGCAGTTCTTC
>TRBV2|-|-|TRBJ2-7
CASKREKSYEQYF
TGTGCCAGCAAAAGGGAAAAATCCTACGAGCAGTACTTC
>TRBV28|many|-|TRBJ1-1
CASSLIGYAFF
TGTGCCAGCAGTTTAATCGGGTACGCTTTCTTT
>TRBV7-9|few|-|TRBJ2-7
CASSLSGEGGDEQYF
TGTGCCAGCAGCTTATCTGGCGAAGGGGGGGACGAGCAGTACTTC
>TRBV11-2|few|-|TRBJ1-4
CASSLGTLATNEKLFF
TGTGCCAGCAGCCTCGGGACGTTGGCAACTAATGAAAAACTGTTTTTT
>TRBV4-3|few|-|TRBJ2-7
CASSQVIGYEQYF
TGCGCCAGCAGCCAAGTAATAGGATACGAGCAGTACTTC
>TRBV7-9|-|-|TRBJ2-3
CASSPPPDTQYF
TGTGCCAGCAGCCCACCCCCCGATACGCAGTATTTT
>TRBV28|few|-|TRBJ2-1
CASSLMTGSYNEQFF
TGTGCCAGCAGTTTGATGACGGGAAGCTACAATGAGCAGTTCTTC
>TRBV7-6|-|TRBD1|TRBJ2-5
CASSLGRQGGSETQYF
TGTGCCAGCAGCTTAGGGCGACAGGGCGGTTCGGAGACCCAGTACTTC
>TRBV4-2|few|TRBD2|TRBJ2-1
CASSRLSNTGTRWNEQFF
TGTGCCAGCAGCCGCCTCAGTAACACCGGGACTAGATGGAATGAGCAGTTCTTC
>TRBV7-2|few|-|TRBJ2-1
CASSSQPGTEQFF
TGTGCCAGCAGCTCCCAGCCCGGGACAGAGCAGTTCTTC
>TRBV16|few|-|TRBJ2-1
CASSQSGTSYNEQFF
TGTGCCAGCAGCCAATCTGGCACCTCCTACAATGAGCAGTTCTTC
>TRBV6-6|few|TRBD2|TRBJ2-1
CASRNSGSEQFF
TGTGCCAGCAGGAATAGCGGGAGTGAGCAGTTCTTC